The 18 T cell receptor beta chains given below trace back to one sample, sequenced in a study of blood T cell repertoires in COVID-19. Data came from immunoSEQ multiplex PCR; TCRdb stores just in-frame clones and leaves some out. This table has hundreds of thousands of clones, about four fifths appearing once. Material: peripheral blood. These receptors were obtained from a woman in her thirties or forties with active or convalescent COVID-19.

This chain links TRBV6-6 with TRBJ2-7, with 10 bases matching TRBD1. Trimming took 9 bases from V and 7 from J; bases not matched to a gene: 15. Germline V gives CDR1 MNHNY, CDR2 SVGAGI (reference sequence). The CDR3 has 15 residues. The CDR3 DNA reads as TGTGCCAGTCAAGGTGGGGGACAGGGGCCCGGGGAGCAGTACTTC. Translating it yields CASQGGGQGPGEQYF.

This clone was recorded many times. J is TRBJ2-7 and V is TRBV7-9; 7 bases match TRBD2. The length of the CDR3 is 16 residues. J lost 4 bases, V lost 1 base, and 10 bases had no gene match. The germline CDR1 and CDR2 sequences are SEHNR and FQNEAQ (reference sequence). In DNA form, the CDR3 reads TGTGCCAGCAGCTTAGTGGGCAGCGGGGTAGATTACGAGCAGTACTTC. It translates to CASSLVGSGVDYEQYF. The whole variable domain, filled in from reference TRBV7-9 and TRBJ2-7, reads DTGVSQNPRHKITKRGQNVTFRCDPISEHNRLYWYRQTLGQGPEFLTYFQNEAQLEKSRLLSDRFSAERPKGSFSTLEIQRTEQGDSAMYLCASSLVGSGVDYEQYFGPGTRLTVT.

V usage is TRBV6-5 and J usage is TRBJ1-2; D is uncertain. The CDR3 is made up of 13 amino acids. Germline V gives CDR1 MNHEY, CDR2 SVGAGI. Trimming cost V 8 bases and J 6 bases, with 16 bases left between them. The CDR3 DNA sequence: TGTGCCAGCTGCGACTGGGTCGAGGATGGCTACACCTTC. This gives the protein CASCDWVEDGYTF.

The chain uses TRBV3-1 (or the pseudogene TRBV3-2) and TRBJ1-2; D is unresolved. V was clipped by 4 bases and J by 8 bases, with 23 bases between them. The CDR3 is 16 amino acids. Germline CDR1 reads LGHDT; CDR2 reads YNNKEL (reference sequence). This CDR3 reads CASSLGRAEPRGGYTF. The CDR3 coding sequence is TGTGCCAGCAGCCTTGGACGGGCCGAGCCCCGCGGGGGCTACACCTTC.

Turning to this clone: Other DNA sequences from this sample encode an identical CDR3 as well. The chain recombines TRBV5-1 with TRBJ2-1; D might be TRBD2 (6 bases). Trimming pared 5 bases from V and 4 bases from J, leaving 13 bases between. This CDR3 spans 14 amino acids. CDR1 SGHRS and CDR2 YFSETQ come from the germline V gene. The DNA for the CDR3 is TGCGCCAGCAGTCAGTCCGGGGGTTACAATGAGCAGTTCTTC. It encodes CASSQSGGYNEQFF. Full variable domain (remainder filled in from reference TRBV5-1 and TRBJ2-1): KAGVTQTPRYLIKTRGQQVTLSCSPISGHRSVSWYQQTPGQGLQFLFEYFSETQRNKGNFPGRFSGRQFSNSRSEMNVSTLELGDSALYLCASSQSGGYNEQFFGPGTRLTVL.

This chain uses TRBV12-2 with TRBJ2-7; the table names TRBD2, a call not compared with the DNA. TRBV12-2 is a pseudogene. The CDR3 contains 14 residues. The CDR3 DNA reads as TGTGCAAGTCGCTCGGGACTAGCGGCCTACGAGCAGTACTTC. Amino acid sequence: CASRSGLAAYEQYF.

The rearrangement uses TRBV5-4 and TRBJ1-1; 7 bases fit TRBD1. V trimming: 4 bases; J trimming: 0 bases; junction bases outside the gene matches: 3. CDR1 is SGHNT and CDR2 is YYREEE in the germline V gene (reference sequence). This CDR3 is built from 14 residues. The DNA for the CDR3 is TGTGCCAGCAGCAGGGGACAGATGAACACTGAAGCTTTCTTT. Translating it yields CASSRGQMNTEAFF.

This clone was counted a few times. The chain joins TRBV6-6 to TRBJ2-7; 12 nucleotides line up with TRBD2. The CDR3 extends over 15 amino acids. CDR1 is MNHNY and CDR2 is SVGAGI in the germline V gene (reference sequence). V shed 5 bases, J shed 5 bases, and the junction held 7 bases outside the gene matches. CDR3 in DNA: TGTGCCAGCAGTCCCGGGACTAGCGGGCGCGACGAGCAGTACTTC. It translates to CASSPGTSGRDEQYF.

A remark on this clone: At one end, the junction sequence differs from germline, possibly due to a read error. The CDR3 nucleotides are TGTGCCAGCAGATTGGGACAGGGATGGGACTCCTACAATGAGCAGTTCTTC. Translating it yields CASRLGQGWDSYNEQFF. The chain is built from TRBV5-4 and TRBJ2-1; TRBD1 agrees at 9 bases. The CDR3 totals 17 residues. Germline V gives CDR1 SGHNT, CDR2 YYREEE (reference sequence).

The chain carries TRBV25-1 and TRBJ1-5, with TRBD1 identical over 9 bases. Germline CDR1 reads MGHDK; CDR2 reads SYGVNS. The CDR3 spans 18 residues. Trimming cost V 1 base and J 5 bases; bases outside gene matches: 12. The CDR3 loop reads CASSELLGHRGRDQPQHF. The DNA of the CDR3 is TGTGCCAGCAGTGAATTGTTAGGACACAGGGGGCGCGATCAGCCCCAGCATTTT. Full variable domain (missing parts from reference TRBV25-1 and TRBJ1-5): EADIYQTPRYLVIGTGKKITLECSQTMGHDKMYWYQQDPGMELHLIHYSYGVNSTEKGDLSSESTVSRIRTEHFPLTLESARPSHTSQYLCASSELLGHRGRDQPQHFGDGTRLSIL.

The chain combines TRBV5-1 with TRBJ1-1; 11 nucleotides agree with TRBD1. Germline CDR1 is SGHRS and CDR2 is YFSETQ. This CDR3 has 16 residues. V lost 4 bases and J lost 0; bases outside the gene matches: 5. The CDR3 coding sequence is TGCGCCAGCAGCAGCGGGACAGGGGGTATGAACACTGAAGCTTTCTTT. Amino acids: CASSSGTGGMNTEAFF.

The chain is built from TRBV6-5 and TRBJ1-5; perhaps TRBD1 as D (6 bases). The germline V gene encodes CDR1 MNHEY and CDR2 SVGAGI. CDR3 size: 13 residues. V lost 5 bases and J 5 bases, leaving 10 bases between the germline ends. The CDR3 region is CASSTGWDQPQHF. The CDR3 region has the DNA TGTGCCAGCAGTACAGGGTGGGATCAGCCCCAGCATTTT.

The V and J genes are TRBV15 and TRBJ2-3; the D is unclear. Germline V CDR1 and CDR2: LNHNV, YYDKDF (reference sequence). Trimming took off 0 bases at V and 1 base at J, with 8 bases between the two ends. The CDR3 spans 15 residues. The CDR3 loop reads CATSRDLSGTDTQYF. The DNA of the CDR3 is TGTGCCACCAGCAGAGACCTCTCGGGCACAGATACGCAGTATTTT.

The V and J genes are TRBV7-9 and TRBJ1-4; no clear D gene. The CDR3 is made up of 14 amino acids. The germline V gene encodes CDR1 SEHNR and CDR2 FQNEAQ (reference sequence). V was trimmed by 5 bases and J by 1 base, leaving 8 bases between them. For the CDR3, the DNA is TGTGCCAGCAGCCGAATAGTAACTAATGAAAAACTGTTTTTT. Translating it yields CASSRIVTNEKLFF.

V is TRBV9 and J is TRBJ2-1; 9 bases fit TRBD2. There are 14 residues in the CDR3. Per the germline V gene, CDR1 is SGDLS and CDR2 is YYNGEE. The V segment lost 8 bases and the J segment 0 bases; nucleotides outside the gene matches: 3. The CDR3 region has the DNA TGTGCCAGTTCTAGCGGGAACTCCTACAATGAGCAGTTCTTC. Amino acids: CASSSGNSYNEQFF. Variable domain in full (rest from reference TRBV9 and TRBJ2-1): DSGVTQTPKHLITATGQRVTLRCSPRSGDLSVYWYQQSLDQGLQFLIQYYNGEERAKGNILERFSAQQFPDLHSELNLSSLELGDSALYFCASSSGNSYNEQFFGPGTRLTVL.

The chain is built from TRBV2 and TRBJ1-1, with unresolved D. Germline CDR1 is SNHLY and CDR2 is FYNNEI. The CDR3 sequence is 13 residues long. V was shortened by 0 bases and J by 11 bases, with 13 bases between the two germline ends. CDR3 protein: CASSEAHRGKAFF. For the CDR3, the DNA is TGTGCCAGCAGTGAAGCACATCGGGGTAAGGCTTTCTTT.

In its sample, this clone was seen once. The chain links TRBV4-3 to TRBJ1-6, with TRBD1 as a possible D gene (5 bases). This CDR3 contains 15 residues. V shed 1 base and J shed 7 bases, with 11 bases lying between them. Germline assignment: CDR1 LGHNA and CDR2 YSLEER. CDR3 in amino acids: CASSQVGQANSPLHF. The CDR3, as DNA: TGCGCCAGCAGCCAAGTAGGACAAGCAAATTCACCCCTCCACTTT.

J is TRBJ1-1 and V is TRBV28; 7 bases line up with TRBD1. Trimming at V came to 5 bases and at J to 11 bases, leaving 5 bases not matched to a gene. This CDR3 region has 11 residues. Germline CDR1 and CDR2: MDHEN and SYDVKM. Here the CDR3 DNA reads TGTGCCAGCAGTCACAACAGGGGCGCTTTCTTT. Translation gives CASSHNRGAFF. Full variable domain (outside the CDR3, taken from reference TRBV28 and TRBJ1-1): DVKVTQSSRYLVKRTGEKVFLECVQDMDHENMFWYRQDPGLGLRLIYFSYDVKMKEKGDIPEGYSVSREKKERFSLILESASTNQTSMYLCASSHNRGAFFGQGTRLTVV.